This T cell receptor beta chain was identified during a study of beta chain features in type 1 diabetes. CDR1 and CDR2 (germline): SGHAT, FQNNGV. Trimming took off 6 bases at V and 3 bases at J, with 15 bases between the two ends. The CDR3 consists of 14 residues. This clone was seen more than once but under ten times. The target antigen is unknown. What was sequenced were expressed TCRB transcripts, since all of the isolated RNA had been reverse transcribed. The table came from immunoSEQ multiplex PCR; TCRdb's copy has only in-frame clones and leaves some out. The sample lists about 140,000 clones, 6.5% to 8.5% occurring once. Study-wide results and limits: For patients, the naive, central memory and Treg TCRB repertoires appeared more alike than for healthy donors.

The origin of this receptor is a woman aged 25 to 39 in good health. Material: central memory CD4+ T cells from blood. V usage is TRBV11-2 and J usage is TRBJ2-7, with D possibly being TRBD2 (6 bases). The CDR3: CASRRDTGVYEQYF. CDR3 coding DNA: TGTGCCAGCAGAAGGGATACGGGAGTCTACGAGCAGTACTTC.